A selection of T cell receptor beta chains follows, all from one sample in a study of Ad26.COV2.S vaccination and SARS-CoV-2 variants. Clones were read by immunoSEQ multiplex PCR, and TCRdb kept only the in-frame ones, dropping some. The data hold hundreds of thousands of clones, with about 85% observed a single time. The sample was peripheral blood, taken in a trial of Ad26.COV2.S vaccine versus placebo. The receptors shown here come from a person between 18 and 60 years old who received the Ad26.COV2.S COVID-19 vaccine or a placebo. CDR3s include the opening cysteine and the closing phenylalanine or tryptophan. Fields, in order: CDR3 length, V gene, J gene, D gene, clone size, CDR3 protein, CDR3 DNA. D genes are given only for firm matches. Expanded clones get a size class; other rows say once, few or many, or leave the size out.

CDR3 length: 15; V gene: TRBV5-1; J gene: TRBJ1-3; D gene: NA; clone size: NA; CDR3 protein: CASSLDQRSGNTIYF; CDR3 DNA: TGCGCCAGCAGCTTGGATCAGAGATCTGGAAACACCATATATTTT
CDR3 length: 14; V gene: TRBV3-1/TRBV3-2; J gene: TRBJ1-3; D gene: TRBD1; clone size: NA; CDR3 protein: CASSHTGVGNTIYF; CDR3 DNA: TGTGCCAGCAGCCACACAGGGGTTGGAAACACCATATATTTT
CDR3 length: 13; V gene: TRBV30; J gene: TRBJ1-1; D gene: NA; clone size: NA; CDR3 protein: CAWRLQANTEAFF; CDR3 DNA: TGTGCCTGGAGGCTCCAGGCGAACACTGAAGCTTTCTTT
CDR3 length: 12; V gene: TRBV9; J gene: TRBJ1-2; D gene: NA; clone size: NA; CDR3 protein: CASSVADRQYTF; CDR3 DNA: TGTGCCAGCAGCGTAGCTGACAGACAATACACCTTC
CDR3 length: 12; V gene: TRBV5-1; J gene: TRBJ2-5; D gene: NA; clone size: NA; CDR3 protein: CASSWGQETQYF; CDR3 DNA: TGCGCCAGCAGCTGGGGCCAAGAGACCCAGTACTTC
CDR3 length: 16; V gene: TRBV11-1; J gene: TRBJ2-2; D gene: TRBD1; clone size: NA; CDR3 protein: CASSPWTGDYTGELFF; CDR3 DNA: TGTGCCAGCAGCCCTTGGACAGGAGACTACACCGGGGAGCTGTTTTTT
CDR3 length: 15; V gene: TRBV5-1; J gene: TRBJ2-7; D gene: TRBD1; clone size: NA; CDR3 protein: CASSLGGTGIYEQYF; CDR3 DNA: TGCGCCAGCAGCTTGGGGGGGACAGGGATCTACGAGCAGTACTTC
CDR3 length: 15; V gene: TRBV6-6; J gene: TRBJ2-7; D gene: TRBD1; clone size: NA; CDR3 protein: CASSPPGGQGPQQYF; CDR3 DNA: TGTGCCAGCAGCCCCCCAGGGGGACAGGGTCCCCAACAGTACTTC
CDR3 length: 15; V gene: TRBV19; J gene: TRBJ2-3; D gene: TRBD1; clone size: once; CDR3 protein: CASSRRDSVTDTQYF; CDR3 DNA: TGTGCCAGTAGTAGACGGGACAGCGTCACAGATACGCAGTATTTT
CDR3 length: 12; V gene: TRBV9; J gene: TRBJ2-5; D gene: NA; clone size: NA; CDR3 protein: CASSAFEETQYF; CDR3 DNA: TGTGCCAGCAGCGCCTTTGAGGAGACCCAGTACTTC
CDR3 length: 16; V gene: TRBV7-3; J gene: TRBJ2-7; D gene: TRBD2; clone size: few; CDR3 protein: CASSLGFGLAGEEQYF; CDR3 DNA: TGTGCCAGCAGCTTGGGTTTCGGACTAGCGGGAGAAGAGCAGTACTTC
CDR3 length: 14; V gene: TRBV7-9; J gene: TRBJ1-2; D gene: NA; clone size: NA; CDR3 protein: CASSPVDRGHGYTF; CDR3 DNA: TGTGCCAGCAGCCCGGTGGATCGGGGCCATGGCTACACCTTC
CDR3 length: 15; V gene: TRBV6-2/TRBV6-3; J gene: TRBJ2-2; D gene: NA; clone size: NA; CDR3 protein: CASSLSTANTGELFF; CDR3 DNA: TGTGCCAGCAGTTTGTCAACCGCGAACACCGGGGAGCTGTTTTTT
CDR3 length: 13; V gene: TRBV19; J gene: TRBJ1-1; D gene: NA; clone size: NA; CDR3 protein: CASSGVASTEAFF; CDR3 DNA: TGTGCCAGTAGTGGGGTGGCTTCGACTGAAGCTTTCTTT
CDR3 length: 14; V gene: TRBV6-1; J gene: TRBJ2-7; D gene: NA; clone size: NA; CDR3 protein: CASSEVGKAYEQYF; CDR3 DNA: TGTGCCAGCAGTGAAGTAGGGAAGGCCTACGAGCAGTACTTC
CDR3 length: 13; V gene: TRBV9; J gene: TRBJ1-5; D gene: NA; clone size: NA; CDR3 protein: CASSVGKDQPQHF; CDR3 DNA: TGTGCCAGCAGCGTAGGTAAAGATCAGCCCCAGCATTTT
CDR3 length: 14; V gene: TRBV5-1; J gene: TRBJ1-1; D gene: TRBD1; clone size: NA; CDR3 protein: CASSPGQGYTEAFF; CDR3 DNA: TGCGCCAGCAGCCCGGGACAGGGATATACTGAAGCTTTCTTT
CDR3 length: 12; V gene: TRBV14; J gene: TRBJ1-2; D gene: NA; clone size: NA; CDR3 protein: CASSTVPYGYTF; CDR3 DNA: TGTGCCAGCAGCACCGTCCCCTATGGCTACACCTTC
CDR3 length: 13; V gene: TRBV7-9; J gene: TRBJ2-3; D gene: NA; clone size: once; CDR3 protein: CASSYLSADTQYF; CDR3 DNA: TGTGCCAGCAGCTACCTTTCGGCAGATACGCAGTATTTT
CDR3 length: 18; V gene: TRBV28; J gene: TRBJ2-2; D gene: TRBD2; clone size: NA; CDR3 protein: CASRDTSGRIRNTGELFF; CDR3 DNA: TGTGCCAGCAGGGATACTAGCGGGAGGATCCGGAACACCGGGGAGCTGTTTTTT
CDR3 length: 15; V gene: TRBV27; J gene: TRBJ1-3; D gene: NA; clone size: NA; CDR3 protein: CASSLVASSGNTIYF; CDR3 DNA: TGTGCCAGCAGTTTAGTGGCGAGCTCTGGAAACACCATATATTTT
CDR3 length: 18; V gene: TRBV28; J gene: TRBJ2-1; D gene: TRBD2; clone size: NA; CDR3 protein: CASSFFDRTSGPSDEQFF; CDR3 DNA: TGTGCCAGCAGTTTCTTCGACCGGACTAGCGGGCCGTCAGATGAGCAGTTCTTC
CDR3 length: 13; V gene: TRBV28; J gene: TRBJ2-2; D gene: NA; clone size: NA; CDR3 protein: CATRRGNTGELFF; CDR3 DNA: TGTGCCACCCGACGCGGGAACACCGGGGAGCTGTTTTTT
CDR3 length: 12; V gene: TRBV30; J gene: TRBJ1-2; D gene: NA; clone size: NA; CDR3 protein: CAWSPGGSGYTF; CDR3 DNA: TGTGCCTGGAGCCCGGGGGGCAGCGGCTACACCTTC
CDR3 length: 13; V gene: TRBV7-2; J gene: TRBJ1-2; D gene: NA; clone size: NA; CDR3 protein: CASSPQEGGGYTF; CDR3 DNA: TGTGCCAGCAGCCCTCAGGAGGGGGGTGGCTACACCTTC
CDR3 length: 13; V gene: TRBV5-6; J gene: TRBJ2-7; D gene: NA; clone size: few; CDR3 protein: CASNHAPGYEQYF; CDR3 DNA: TGTGCCAGCAACCATGCCCCCGGTTACGAGCAGTACTTC
CDR3 length: 13; V gene: TRBV25-1; J gene: TRBJ1-2; D gene: NA; clone size: NA; CDR3 protein: CASSEERAYGYTF; CDR3 DNA: TGTGCCAGCAGTGAAGAGAGGGCCTATGGCTACACCTTC
CDR3 length: 15; V gene: TRBV5-6; J gene: TRBJ2-1; D gene: TRBD1; clone size: NA; CDR3 protein: CASSLDRGAYNEQFF; CDR3 DNA: TGTGCCAGCAGCCTCGACAGGGGTGCCTACAATGAGCAGTTCTTC
CDR3 length: 14; V gene: TRBV30; J gene: TRBJ2-3; D gene: NA; clone size: NA; CDR3 protein: CAWSRDASTDTQYF; CDR3 DNA: TGTGCCTGGAGCCGGGACGCTAGCACAGATACGCAGTATTTT
CDR3 length: 16; V gene: TRBV6-2/TRBV6-3; J gene: TRBJ2-3; D gene: TRBD2; clone size: NA; CDR3 protein: CASSYRGLVGTDTQYF; CDR3 DNA: TGTGCCAGCAGTTACAGAGGACTAGTAGGGACAGATACGCAGTATTTT
CDR3 length: 10; V gene: TRBV28; J gene: TRBJ2-2; D gene: NA; clone size: NA; CDR3 protein: CARHTGELFF; CDR3 DNA: TGTGCCCGCCACACCGGGGAGCTGTTTTTT
CDR3 length: 13; V gene: TRBV7-3; J gene: TRBJ2-1; D gene: NA; clone size: NA; CDR3 protein: CASSLGLNNEQFF; CDR3 DNA: TGTGCCAGCAGCTTAGGACTAAACAATGAGCAGTTCTTC
CDR3 length: 14; V gene: TRBV27; J gene: TRBJ1-5; D gene: NA; clone size: NA; CDR3 protein: CASSLNRPNQPQHF; CDR3 DNA: TGTGCCAGCAGTCTTAACCGGCCAAATCAGCCCCAGCATTTT
CDR3 length: 14; V gene: TRBV15; J gene: TRBJ1-5; D gene: NA; clone size: NA; CDR3 protein: CATSREAGAQPQHF; CDR3 DNA: TGTGCCACCAGCAGAGAGGCAGGTGCACAGCCCCAGCATTTT
CDR3 length: 11; V gene: TRBV6-5; J gene: TRBJ2-2; D gene: NA; clone size: NA; CDR3 protein: CASMDGGELFF; CDR3 DNA: TGTGCCAGCATGGACGGCGGGGAGCTGTTTTTT
CDR3 length: 13; V gene: TRBV28; J gene: TRBJ1-1; D gene: NA; clone size: NA; CDR3 protein: CASSSGENTEAFF; CDR3 DNA: TGTGCCAGCAGTTCCGGCGAGAACACTGAAGCTTTCTTT
CDR3 length: 13; V gene: TRBV19; J gene: TRBJ1-2; D gene: NA; clone size: NA; CDR3 protein: CASSIARGEAYTF; CDR3 DNA: TGTGCCAGTAGTATAGCCCGGGGGGAGGCCTACACCTTC
CDR3 length: 14; V gene: TRBV2; J gene: TRBJ1-5; D gene: TRBD1; clone size: NA; CDR3 protein: CASSEAGTGQPQHF; CDR3 DNA: TGTGCCAGCAGTGAAGCCGGGACAGGGCAGCCCCAGCATTTT
CDR3 length: 15; V gene: TRBV11-1; J gene: TRBJ2-7; D gene: TRBD2; clone size: NA; CDR3 protein: CASSERLAGSVEQYF; CDR3 DNA: TGTGCCAGCAGCGAGAGACTAGCGGGGTCTGTTGAGCAGTACTTC
CDR3 length: 15; V gene: TRBV6-2/TRBV6-3; J gene: TRBJ2-3; D gene: NA; clone size: NA; CDR3 protein: CASSYEGTRRDTQYF; CDR3 DNA: TGTGCCAGCAGTTACGAGGGGACGCGGAGGGATACGCAGTATTTT